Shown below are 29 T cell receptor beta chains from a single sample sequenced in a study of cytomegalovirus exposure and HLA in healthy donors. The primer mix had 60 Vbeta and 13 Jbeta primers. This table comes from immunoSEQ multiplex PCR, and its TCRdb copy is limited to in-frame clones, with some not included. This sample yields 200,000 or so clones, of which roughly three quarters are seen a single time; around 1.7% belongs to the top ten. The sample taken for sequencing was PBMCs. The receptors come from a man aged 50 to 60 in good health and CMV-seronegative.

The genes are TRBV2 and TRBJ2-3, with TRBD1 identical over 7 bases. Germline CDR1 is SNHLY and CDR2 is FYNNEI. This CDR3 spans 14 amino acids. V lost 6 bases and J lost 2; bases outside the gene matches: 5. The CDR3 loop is CASRGTVDTDTQYF. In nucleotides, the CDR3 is TGTGCCAGCAGGGGGACAGTAGACACAGATACGCAGTATTTT.

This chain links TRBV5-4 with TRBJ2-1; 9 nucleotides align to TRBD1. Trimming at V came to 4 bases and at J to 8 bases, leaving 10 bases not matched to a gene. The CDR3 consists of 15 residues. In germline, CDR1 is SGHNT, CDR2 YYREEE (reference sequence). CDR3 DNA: TGTGCCAGCAGCCCTCCGGGACAGGGCCTCCATGAGCAGTTCTTC. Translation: CASSPPGQGLHEQFF.

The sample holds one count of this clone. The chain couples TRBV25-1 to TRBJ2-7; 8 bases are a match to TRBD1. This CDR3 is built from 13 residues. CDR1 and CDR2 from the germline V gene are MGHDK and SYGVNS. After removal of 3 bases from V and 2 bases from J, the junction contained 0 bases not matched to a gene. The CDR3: CASSEGQAYEQYF. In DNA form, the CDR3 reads TGTGCCAGCAGTGAGGGACAGGCCTACGAGCAGTACTTC.

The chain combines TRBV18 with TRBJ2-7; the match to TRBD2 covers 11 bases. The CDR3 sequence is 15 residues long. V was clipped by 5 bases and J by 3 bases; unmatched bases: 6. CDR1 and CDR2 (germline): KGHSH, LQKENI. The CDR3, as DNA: TGTGCCAGCTCAGGGGGGACTAGCGGCTACTACGAGCAGTACTTC. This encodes CASSGGTSGYYEQYF.

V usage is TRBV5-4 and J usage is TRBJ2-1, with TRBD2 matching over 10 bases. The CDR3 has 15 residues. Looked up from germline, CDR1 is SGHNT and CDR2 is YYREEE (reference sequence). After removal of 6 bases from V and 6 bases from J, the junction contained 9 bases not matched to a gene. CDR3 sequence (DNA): TGTGCCAGCACTCTGGCGGCTAGCGGGAGCAATGAGCAGTTCTTC. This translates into CASTLAASGSNEQFF.

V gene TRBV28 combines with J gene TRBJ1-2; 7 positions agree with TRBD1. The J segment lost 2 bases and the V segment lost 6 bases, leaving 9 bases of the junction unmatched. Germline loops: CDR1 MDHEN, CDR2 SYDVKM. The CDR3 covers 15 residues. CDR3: CASRPPGTANYGYTF. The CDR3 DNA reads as TGTGCCAGCAGACCCCCGGGGACAGCCAACTATGGCTACACCTTC.

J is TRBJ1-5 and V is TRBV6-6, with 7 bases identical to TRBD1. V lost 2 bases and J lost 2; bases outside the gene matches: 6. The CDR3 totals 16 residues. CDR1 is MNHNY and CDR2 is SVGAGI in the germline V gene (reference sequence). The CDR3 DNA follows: TGTGCCAGCAGTTACAACAGGGGTTCCGGCAATCAGCCCCAGCATTTT. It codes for CASSYNRGSGNQPQHF.

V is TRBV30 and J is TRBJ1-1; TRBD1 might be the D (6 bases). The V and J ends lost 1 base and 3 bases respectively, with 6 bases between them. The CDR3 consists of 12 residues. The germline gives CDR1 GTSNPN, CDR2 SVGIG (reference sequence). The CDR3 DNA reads TGTGCCTGGAGTGGGGGGCACACTGAAGCTTTCTTT. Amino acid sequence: CAWSGGHTEAFF.

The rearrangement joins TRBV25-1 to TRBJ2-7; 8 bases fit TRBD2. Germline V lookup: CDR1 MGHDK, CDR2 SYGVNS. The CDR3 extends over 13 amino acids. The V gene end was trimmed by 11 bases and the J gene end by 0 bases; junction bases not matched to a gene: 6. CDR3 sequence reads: CAVRGASSYEQYF. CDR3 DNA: TGTGCCGTGCGGGGGGCATCCTCCTACGAGCAGTACTTC.

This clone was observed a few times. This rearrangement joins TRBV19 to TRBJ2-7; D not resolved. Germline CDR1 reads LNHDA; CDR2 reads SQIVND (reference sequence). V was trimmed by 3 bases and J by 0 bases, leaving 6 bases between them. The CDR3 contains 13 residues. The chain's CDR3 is CASSMTLSYEQYF. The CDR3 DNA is TGTGCCAGTAGTATGACACTCTCCTACGAGCAGTACTTC.

CDR3 protein: CASSITSGRWNEQFF. CDR3 nucleotide sequence: TGTGCCAGTAGTATTACTAGCGGGAGGTGGAATGAGCAGTTCTTC. The chain uses TRBV19 and TRBJ2-1; 12 nucleotides agree with TRBD2. The CDR3 runs 15 residues. The V gene's germline CDR1 is LNHDA and CDR2 SQIVND (reference sequence). After removal of 3 bases from V and 7 bases from J, the junction contained 4 bases not matched to a gene. Together with reference TRBV19 and TRBJ2-1, the CDR3 gives the full variable domain: DGGITQSPKYLFRKEGQNVTLSCEQNLNHDAMYWYRQDPGQGLRLIYYSQIVNDFQKGDIAEGYSVSREKKESFPLTVTSAQKNPTAFYLCASSITSGRWNEQFFGPGTRLTVL.

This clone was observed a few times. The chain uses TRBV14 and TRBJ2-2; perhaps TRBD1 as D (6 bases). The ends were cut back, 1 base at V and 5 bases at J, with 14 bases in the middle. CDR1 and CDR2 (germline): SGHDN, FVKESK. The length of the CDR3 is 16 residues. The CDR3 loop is CASSQVGRGRTGELFF. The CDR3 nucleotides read TGTGCCAGCAGCCAAGTGGGCAGGGGTAGGACCGGGGAGCTGTTTTTT.

In nucleotides, the CDR3 is TGTGCCAGCACGGCACAGAAAGGAACCGGGGAGCTGTTTTTT. Translating gives CASTAQKGTGELFF. The chain couples TRBV6-4 to TRBJ2-2; D ambiguous. In germline, CDR1 is MRHNA, CDR2 SNTAGT. The CDR3 sequence is 14 residues long. Trimming left V 7 bases short and J 5 bases short, with 14 bases between.

DNA for the CDR3: TGTGCCAGTAGCAAGATAGCGGGAGGTTCCTACGAGCAGTACTTC. Translating it yields CASSKIAGGSYEQYF. The chain couples TRBV19 to TRBJ2-7, with TRBD2 matching over 10 bases. Germline CDR1 is LNHDA and CDR2 is SQIVND (reference sequence). The CDR3 contains 15 residues. V gave up 6 bases and J gave up 1 base; unmatched junction bases: 6.

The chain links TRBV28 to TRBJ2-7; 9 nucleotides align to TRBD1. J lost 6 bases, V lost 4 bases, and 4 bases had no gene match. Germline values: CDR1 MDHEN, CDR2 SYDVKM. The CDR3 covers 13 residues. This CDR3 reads CASSSGTGREQYF. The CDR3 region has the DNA TGTGCCAGCAGTTCCGGGACAGGGCGCGAGCAGTACTTC.

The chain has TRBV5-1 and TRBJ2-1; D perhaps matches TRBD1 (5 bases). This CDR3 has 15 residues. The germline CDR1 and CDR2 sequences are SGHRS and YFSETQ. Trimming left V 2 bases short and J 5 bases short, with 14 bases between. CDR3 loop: CASSFANQGNNEQFF. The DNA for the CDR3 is TGCGCCAGCAGCTTCGCTAATCAGGGCAACAATGAGCAGTTCTTC.

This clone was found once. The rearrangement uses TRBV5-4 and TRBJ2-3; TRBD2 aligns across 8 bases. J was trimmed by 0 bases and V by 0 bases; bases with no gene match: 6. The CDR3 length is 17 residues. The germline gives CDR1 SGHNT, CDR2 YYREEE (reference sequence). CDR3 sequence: CASSLGLSGGSTDTQYF. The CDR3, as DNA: TGTGCCAGCAGCTTGGGTCTGAGCGGGGGTAGCACAGATACGCAGTATTTT. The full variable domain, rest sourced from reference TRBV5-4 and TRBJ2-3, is ETGVTQSPTHLIKTRGQQVTLRCSSQSGHNTVSWYQQALGQGPQFIFQYYREEENGRGNFPPRFSGLQFPNYSSELNVNALELDDSALYLCASSLGLSGGSTDTQYFGPGTRLTVL.

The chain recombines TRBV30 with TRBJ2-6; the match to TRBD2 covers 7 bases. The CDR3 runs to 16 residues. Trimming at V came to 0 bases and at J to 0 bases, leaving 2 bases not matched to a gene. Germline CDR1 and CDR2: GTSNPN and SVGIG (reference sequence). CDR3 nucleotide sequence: TGTGCCTGGAGTGTACGGGAGGTCTCTGGGGCCAACGTCCTGACTTTC. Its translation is CAWSVREVSGANVLTF.

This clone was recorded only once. This chain's CDR3 is CASSLTGTGSYEQYF. The DNA for the CDR3 is TGTGCCAGCAGCCTGACCGGGACAGGGTCCTACGAGCAGTACTTC. The chain recombines TRBV5-6 with TRBJ2-7; 9 bases are a match to TRBD1. Germline assignment: CDR1 SGHDT and CDR2 YYEEEE. The CDR3 length is 15 residues. J gave up 1 base and V 4 bases, and 6 bases lay outside the gene matches.

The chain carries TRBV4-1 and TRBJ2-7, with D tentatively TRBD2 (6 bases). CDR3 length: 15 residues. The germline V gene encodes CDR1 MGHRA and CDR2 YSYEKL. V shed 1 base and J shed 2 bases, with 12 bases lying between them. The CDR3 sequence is CASSQGEATTYEQYF. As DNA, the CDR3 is TGCGCCAGCAGCCAAGGGGAGGCGACAACCTACGAGCAGTACTTC.

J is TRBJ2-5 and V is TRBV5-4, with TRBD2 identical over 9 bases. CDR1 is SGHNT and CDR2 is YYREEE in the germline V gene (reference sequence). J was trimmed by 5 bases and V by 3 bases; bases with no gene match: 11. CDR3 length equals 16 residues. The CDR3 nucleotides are TGTGCCAGCAGCTCTGGACAAGCGGGAGGACGGGAGACCCAGTACTTC. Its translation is CASSSGQAGGRETQYF.

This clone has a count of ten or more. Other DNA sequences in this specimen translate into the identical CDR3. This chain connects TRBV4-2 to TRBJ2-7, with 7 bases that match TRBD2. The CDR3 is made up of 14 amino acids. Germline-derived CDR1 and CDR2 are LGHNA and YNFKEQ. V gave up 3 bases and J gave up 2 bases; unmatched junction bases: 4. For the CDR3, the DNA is TGTGCCAGCAGCCAGGTGGCGGGGGCCTACGAGCAGTACTTC. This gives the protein CASSQVAGAYEQYF.

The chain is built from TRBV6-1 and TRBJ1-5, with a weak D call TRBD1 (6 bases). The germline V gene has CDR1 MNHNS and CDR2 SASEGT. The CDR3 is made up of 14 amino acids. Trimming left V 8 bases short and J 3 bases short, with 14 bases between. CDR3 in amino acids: CASGDNVYNQPQHF. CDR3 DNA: TGTGCCAGCGGGGACAACGTTTACAATCAGCCCCAGCATTTT.

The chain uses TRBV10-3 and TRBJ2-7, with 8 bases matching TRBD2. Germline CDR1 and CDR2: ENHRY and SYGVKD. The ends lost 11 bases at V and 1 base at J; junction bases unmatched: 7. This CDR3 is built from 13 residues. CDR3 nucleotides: TGTGCCTCCTCGGGGGGGCTTTCCTACGAGCAGTACTTC. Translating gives CASSGGLSYEQYF.

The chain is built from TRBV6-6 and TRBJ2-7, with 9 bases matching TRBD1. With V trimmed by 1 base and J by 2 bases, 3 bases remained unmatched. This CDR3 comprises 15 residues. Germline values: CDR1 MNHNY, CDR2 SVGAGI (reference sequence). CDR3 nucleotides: TGTGCCAGCAGTTACTTCGGACAGGGGACCTACGAGCAGTACTTC. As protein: CASSYFGQGTYEQYF.

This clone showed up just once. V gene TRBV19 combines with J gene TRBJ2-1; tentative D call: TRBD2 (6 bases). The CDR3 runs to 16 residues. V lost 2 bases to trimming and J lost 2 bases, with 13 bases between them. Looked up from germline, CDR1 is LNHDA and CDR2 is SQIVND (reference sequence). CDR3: CASSIRWASAYNEQFF. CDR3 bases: TGTGCCAGTAGTATAAGGTGGGCTAGCGCCTACAATGAGCAGTTCTTC.

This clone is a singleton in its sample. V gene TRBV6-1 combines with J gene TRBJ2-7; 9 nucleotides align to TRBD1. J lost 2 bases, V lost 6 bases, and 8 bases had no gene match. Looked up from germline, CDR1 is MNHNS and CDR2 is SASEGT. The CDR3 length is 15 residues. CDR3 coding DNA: TGTGCCAGCAGAGCCGGGACAGGGACCACCTACGAGCAGTACTTC. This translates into CASRAGTGTTYEQYF.

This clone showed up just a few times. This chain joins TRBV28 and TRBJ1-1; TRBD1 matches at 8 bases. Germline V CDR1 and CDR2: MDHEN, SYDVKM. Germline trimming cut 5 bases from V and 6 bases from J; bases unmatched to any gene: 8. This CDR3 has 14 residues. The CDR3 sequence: CASSLQGAPPEAFF. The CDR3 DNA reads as TGTGCCAGCAGTCTCCAGGGGGCCCCGCCTGAAGCTTTCTTT. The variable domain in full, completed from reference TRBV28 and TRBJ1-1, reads DVKVTQSSRYLVKRTGEKVFLECVQDMDHENMFWYRQDPGLGLRLIYFSYDVKMKEKGDIPEGYSVSREKKERFSLILESASTNQTSMYLCASSLQGAPPEAFFGQGTRLTVV.

CDR3 bases: TGTGCCAGCTCACCCGGACAGGGGGCTGATGGCTACACCTTC. It yields the protein CASSPGQGADGYTF. V and J are TRBV18 and TRBJ1-2; 11 bases map to TRBD1. Germline CDR1 reads KGHSH; CDR2 reads LQKENI. Trimming took 3 bases from V and 6 from J; bases not matched to a gene: 3. The CDR3 loop spans 14 amino acids.